This entry describes one T cell receptor (beta chain). Its antigen is still unknown. This sample stems from a study of shared clonotypes between healthy human individuals. The V end lost 1 base, the J end lost 3 bases, and 13 bases lay between the germline ends. CDR1 and CDR2 from the germline V gene are MGHRA and YSYEKL. The CDR3 consists of 16 residues. The input for sorted-subset replicate PCRs was around 210 ng DNA, tens of thousands of T cell genomes. Generated by immunoSEQ multiplex PCR, the TCRdb table keeps only in-frame clones and is missing some. The profile shows 2,500,000 or so clones, approximately 90% of them singletons. Those who donated, Caucasian adults without exception, all lived in Nashville, Tennessee. General observations from the study: Genetic and exposure-history diversity was limited by the few donors.

The rearrangement joins TRBV4-1 to TRBJ2-1; a possible D gene is TRBD2 (5 bases). This clonotype originated in a man younger than 35 in good health. Some clones in this sample may be carry-over from other donors' samples. Sequenced: naive CD4+ T cells from PBMCs. As for subset: CD45RA+ positively selected. CDR3 sequence reads: CASSQGGRRGYNEQFF. In nucleotides, the CDR3 is TGCGCCAGCAGCCAAGGAGGTCGTCGGGGCTACAATGAGCAGTTCTTC.